These T cell receptor beta chains were read from a single sample in a study of OX40 agonist ivuxolimab in advanced cancers. Profiled with immunoSEQ multiplex PCR; TCRdb holds only in-frame clones, not every one. The repertoire holds fewer than 85,000 clones, approximately 91% seen once, with 2% to 2.5% in the top ten. Sequencing used CD4+ or CD8+ T cells sorted from blood, obtained in a trial of the OX40 agonist ivuxolimab. All receptors derive from an adult with an advanced solid tumor such as melanoma, head and neck, liver or kidney cancer. The CDR3 runs from the conserved cysteine through the conserved F or W. Where a row states a size, it is once, few, many or the class of an expanded clone; other rows omit it.

j_call: TRBJ1-1
cdr3_length: 15
v_call: TRBV2
clone_size: once
cdr3_aa: CASSGPGGRETEAFF

j_call: TRBJ1-1
cdr3_length: 12
v_call: TRBV11-3
clone_size: -
cdr3_aa: CASSADRWNAFF

j_call: TRBJ1-5
cdr3_length: 15
v_call: TRBV27
clone_size: -
cdr3_aa: CASRNGQILNQPQHF

j_call: TRBJ1-6
cdr3_length: 14
v_call: TRBV11-2
clone_size: -
cdr3_aa: CASSIRDSNSPLHF

j_call: TRBJ1-5
cdr3_length: 14
v_call: TRBV6-5
clone_size: once
cdr3_aa: CASTDGGWDQPQHF

j_call: TRBJ1-2
cdr3_length: 14
v_call: TRBV6-1
clone_size: -
cdr3_aa: CASSIDRGLDGYTF

j_call: TRBJ2-5
cdr3_length: 16
v_call: TRBV5-8
clone_size: -
cdr3_aa: CASSLGAGAEVETQYF

j_call: TRBJ2-7
cdr3_length: 15
v_call: TRBV7-2
clone_size: -
cdr3_aa: CASSPAGVRLGEQYF

j_call: TRBJ2-7
cdr3_length: 14
v_call: TRBV21-1
clone_size: -
cdr3_aa: CASSIWRDFYEQYF

j_call: TRBJ1-4
cdr3_length: 15
v_call: TRBV5-6
clone_size: -
cdr3_aa: CASSSAGGGWEKLFF

j_call: TRBJ2-5
cdr3_length: 13
v_call: TRBV27
clone_size: -
cdr3_aa: CASSPTLQETQYF

j_call: TRBJ1-2
cdr3_length: 14
v_call: TRBV5-6
clone_size: -
cdr3_aa: CASSLGQGAMGYTF

j_call: TRBJ1-2
cdr3_length: 15
v_call: TRBV19
clone_size: -
cdr3_aa: CASTRPGTNNYGYTF

j_call: TRBJ2-1
cdr3_length: 15
v_call: TRBV5-4
clone_size: -
cdr3_aa: CASRSGTSGSNEQFF

j_call: TRBJ2-5
cdr3_length: 17
v_call: TRBV7-2
clone_size: -
cdr3_aa: CASSTQTSGRGKETQYF

j_call: TRBJ2-2
cdr3_length: 15
v_call: TRBV7-2
clone_size: -
cdr3_aa: CASSWRAGDTGELFF

j_call: TRBJ2-3
cdr3_length: 14
v_call: TRBV19
clone_size: -
cdr3_aa: CATKLAFLTDTQYF

j_call: TRBJ2-7
cdr3_length: 12
v_call: TRBV5-5
clone_size: -
cdr3_aa: CASSFFGREQYF

j_call: TRBJ1-1
cdr3_length: 15
v_call: TRBV5-1
clone_size: -
cdr3_aa: CASSSVVGGGAEAFF

j_call: TRBJ2-5
cdr3_length: 14
v_call: TRBV6-5
clone_size: once
cdr3_aa: CASSATRPQETQYF

j_call: TRBJ1-1
cdr3_length: 12
v_call: TRBV29-1
clone_size: -
cdr3_aa: CSVEPQGGGAFF

j_call: TRBJ1-1
cdr3_length: 13
v_call: TRBV19
clone_size: -
cdr3_aa: CASRADRNTEAFF

j_call: TRBJ2-2
cdr3_length: 13
v_call: TRBV19
clone_size: -
cdr3_aa: CASRYRGTGELFF

j_call: TRBJ2-2
cdr3_length: 15
v_call: TRBV5-4
clone_size: -
cdr3_aa: CASSLGLPNTGELFF